These 26 T cell receptor beta chains came from one sample sequenced in a study of T cells in Graves' hyperthyroidism and ophthalmopathy. Amplified TCR beta CDR3 regions derived from RNA transcripts. First-round RT-PCR of the TCR CDR3 relied on the HTBI primer set. TCRdb reprocessed the multiplex PCR reads with MiXCR, giving one entry per CDR3 protein. The table lists a few hundred thousand distinct CDR3 sequences, about 15% of them singletons. The sequenced material came from blood. The receptor source for this set is a woman aged 25-40 years with Graves' hyperthyroidism.

Ten or more counts support this clonotype. This chain links TRBV11-2 with TRBJ2-7, with a tentative D call TRBD2 (7 bases). Germline V gene data show CDR1 as SGHAT and CDR2 as FQNNGV. This CDR3 is 15 amino acids long. With 5 bases removed from V and 4 bases from J, the gap between germline ends came to 18 bases. The CDR3 nucleotides read TGTGCCAGCAGCGTTACCGCAGGGGAGGGATACGAGCAGTACTTC. Amino acids: CASSVTAGEGYEQYF.

The sample holds a few counts of this clonotype. The chain recombines TRBV5-8 with TRBJ2-1; D remains ambiguous. V lost 0 bases to trimming and J lost 4 bases, with 11 bases between them. CDR1 is SGHTS, CDR2 YDEGEE, per germline. The CDR3 runs to 15 residues. CDR3 sequence (DNA): TGTGCCAGCAGCTTGGGTTCGCGGACGTACAATGAGCAGTTCTTC. Encoded protein: CASSLGSRTYNEQFF. The whole variable domain, remainder taken from reference TRBV5-8 and TRBJ2-1, is EAGVTQSPTHLIKTRGQQATLRCSPISGHTSVYWYQQALGLGLQFLLWYDEGEERNRGNFPPRFSGRQFPNYSSELNVNALELEDSALYLCASSLGSRTYNEQFFGPGTRLTVL.

The chain recombines TRBV12-3 or TRBV12-4 with TRBJ2-5; D remains unclear. CDR3 length equals 12 residues. V lost 5 bases to trimming and J lost 5 bases, with 9 bases between them. This chain's CDR3 is CASSIRKETQYF. DNA of the CDR3: TGTGCCAGCAGTATCCGGAAGGAGACCCAGTACTTC.

This clonotype was found a few times. The chain carries TRBV20-1 and TRBJ2-5; TRBD1 agrees at 7 bases. From germline, CDR1 is DFQATT and CDR2 SNEGSKA (reference sequence). V was pared by 3 bases and J by 0 bases, with 7 bases of the junction left unmatched. The CDR3 sequence is 15 residues long. The CDR3 sequence is CSASLGTANQETQYF. Here the CDR3 DNA reads TGCAGTGCTAGCCTTGGGACAGCTAACCAAGAGACCCAGTACTTC.

This clonotype was observed a few times. CDR3: CASSRRDRGAYEQYF. In nucleotides, the CDR3 is TGTGCCAGTAGCCGCCGGGACAGGGGAGCCTACGAGCAGTACTTC. The chain links TRBV19 to TRBJ2-7; TRBD1 matches at 10 bases. The CDR3 runs 15 residues. J lost 2 bases, V lost 6 bases, and 7 bases had no gene match. Germline V gives CDR1 LNHDA, CDR2 SQIVND (reference sequence).

At least ten counts were recorded for this clonotype. V gene TRBV3-1 combines with J gene TRBJ2-2; tentative D call: TRBD1 (6 bases). The CDR3 is 15 residues long. V was trimmed by 4 bases and J by 7 bases, leaving 16 bases between them. CDR1 is LGHDT, CDR2 YNNKEL, per germline (reference sequence). The CDR3 coding sequence is TGTGCCAGCAGCCGTACCACCCGGGACATCGGGGAGCTGTTTTTT. Translated: CASSRTTRDIGELFF.

The gene calls are TRBV5-6 and TRBJ2-4; a possible D gene is TRBD2 (7 bases). The CDR3 consists of 16 residues. V was cut by 0 bases and J by 7 bases, with 17 bases left in between. CDR1 is SGHDT and CDR2 is YYEEEE in the germline V gene. CDR3 DNA: TGTGCCAGCAGCTTGGTTGCGGGGGCCCCGACGAACATTCAGTACTTC. This gives the protein CASSLVAGAPTNIQYF.

The V call is TRBV20-1, the J call TRBJ2-1; D is undetermined. Per germline, CDR1 DFQATT and CDR2 SNEGSKA (reference sequence). The CDR3 has 12 amino acids. V lost 0 bases to trimming and J lost 6 bases, with 6 bases between them. CDR3 bases: TGCAGTGCTAGAGAAGACGGCAATGAGCAGTTCTTC. Its protein is CSAREDGNEQFF.

This clonotype was counted ten times or more. The chain joins TRBV5-1 to TRBJ1-1; D perhaps matches TRBD1 (5 bases). Germline V gene sequence: CDR1 SGHRS, CDR2 YFSETQ. Trimming took 6 bases from V and 1 from J, leaving 16 bases between them. The CDR3 has 15 residues. CDR3 protein: CASKIQPGQNTEAFF. DNA of the CDR3: TGCGCCAGCAAGATACAACCAGGACAGAACACTGAAGCTTTCTTT.

In its sample, this clonotype was seen many times. The chain recombines TRBV20-1 with TRBJ2-3; D ambiguous. V shed 0 bases and J shed 4 bases, with 11 bases lying between them. The CDR3 has 14 residues. Germline-derived CDR1 and CDR2 are DFQATT and SNEGSKA (reference sequence). The CDR3 DNA is TGCAGTGCTAGAGATCTGTCTCCAGCAGATACGCAGTATTTT. This sequence encodes CSARDLSPADTQYF.

The CDR3 loop is CASRPSMREGRSYNEQFF. CDR3 nucleotides: TGTGCCAGCAGGCCAAGTATGAGGGAGGGCCGTTCCTACAATGAGCAGTTCTTC. The genes are TRBV7-9 and TRBJ2-1; 7 bases match TRBD2. Germline CDR1 reads SEHNR; CDR2 reads FQNEAQ (reference sequence). J was trimmed by 1 base and V by 6 bases; bases with no gene match: 15. The CDR3 has 18 residues.

This chain links TRBV20-1 with TRBJ2-2, with 10 positions matching TRBD2. Germline lookup yields CDR1 DFQATT and CDR2 SNEGSKA (reference sequence). The CDR3 runs 16 residues. V was clipped by 3 bases and J by 2 bases; unmatched bases: 6. This CDR3 reads CSASSWTSGNTGELFF. The CDR3 DNA is TGCAGTGCTAGTTCTTGGACTAGCGGTAACACCGGGGAGCTGTTTTTT.

This clonotype has at least ten counts. The chain couples TRBV12-3 or TRBV12-4 to TRBJ1-5; TRBD1 matches 9 bases. With V trimmed by 3 bases and J by 6 bases, 3 bases remained unmatched. This CDR3 is built from 14 residues. The CDR3 protein is CASSFLTGGQPQHF. The CDR3 DNA reads as TGTGCCAGCAGTTTTCTGACAGGGGGTCAGCCCCAGCATTTT.

The rearrangement links TRBV2 to TRBJ2-3; D perhaps matches TRBD2 (5 bases). The V end was cut by 4 bases, the J end by 2 bases, with 13 bases between. Germline V gene data show CDR1 as SNHLY and CDR2 as FYNNEI. The CDR3 runs to 15 residues. The CDR3 DNA reads as TGTGCCAGCAGTGGGAGGCCGAAAAACACAGATACGCAGTATTTT. This gives the protein CASSGRPKNTDTQYF.

The table lists this clonotype with a few counts. The chain joins TRBV20-1 to TRBJ2-7, with D possibly matching TRBD1 (5 bases). The germline gives CDR1 DFQATT, CDR2 SNEGSKA (reference sequence). Deletions cut 4 bases from V and 6 bases from J, with 16 bases between. The CDR3 length is 13 residues. Written as DNA, the CDR3 is TGCAGTGCTACTTCTAGTAAGGGGCTCGAGCAGTACTTC. This sequence encodes CSATSSKGLEQYF.

There are a few counts of this clonotype. The chain carries TRBV15 and TRBJ2-5; 9 bases align to TRBD2. The CDR3 is 17 residues long. CDR1 and CDR2 (germline): LNHNV, YYDKDF (reference sequence). The V and J ends lost 1 base and 4 bases, in that order; junction bases with no gene match: 10. The DNA for the CDR3 is TGTGCCACCAGCAGAGTAGCGGGGGCCATGGTCAGAGAGACCCAGTACTTC. Translation: CATSRVAGAMVRETQYF.

This clonotype was recorded at least ten times. The chain has TRBV20-1 and TRBJ1-1, with D possibly being TRBD1 (5 bases). The ends were cut back, 6 bases at V and 5 bases at J, with 16 bases in the middle. Germline CDR1 and CDR2: DFQATT and SNEGSKA (reference sequence). This CDR3 contains 13 residues. The CDR3 bases are TGCAGTGCCCAGACTGGCCCAGGGACTGAAGCTTTCTTT. It encodes CSAQTGPGTEAFF.

This clonotype showed up many times. The chain combines TRBV12-3 or TRBV12-4 with TRBJ1-2; D call uncertain. Trimming shortened V by 6 bases and J by 3 bases, and 14 bases separated the two germline ends. This CDR3 has 14 amino acids. The CDR3 loop reads CASRETGQDYGYTF. The CDR3 coding sequence is TGTGCCAGCAGGGAAACCGGGCAGGACTATGGCTACACCTTC.

Ten or more counts support this clonotype. The rearrangement links TRBV7-9 to TRBJ2-1; tentative D call: TRBD2 (7 bases). Trimming removed 5 bases at V and 0 bases at J, with 14 bases between. Per the germline V gene, CDR1 is SEHNR and CDR2 is FQNEAQ (reference sequence). The CDR3 is made up of 16 amino acids. The CDR3 bases are TGTGCCAGCAGCCCAACGGCGGGGGCCTCCTACAATGAGCAGTTCTTC. Protein product: CASSPTAGASYNEQFF.

This clonotype was seen many times. The genes are TRBV10-3 and TRBJ1-5, with 8 bases fitting TRBD1. V trimming: 4 bases; J trimming: 6 bases; junction bases outside the gene matches: 2. Germline V gene lookup returns CDR1 ENHRY and CDR2 SYGVKD. CDR3 length equals 13 residues. CDR3 sequence reads: CAISAGGGQPQHF. CDR3 DNA sequence: TGTGCCATCAGTGCAGGGGGCGGTCAGCCCCAGCATTTT.

This chain links TRBV2 with TRBJ2-7; tentative D call: TRBD2 (6 bases). The CDR3 is 17 residues long. CDR1 is SNHLY, CDR2 FYNNEI, per germline. Trimming cost V 4 bases and J 3 bases, with 22 bases left between them. The CDR3 sequence: CASSGGLLATSIYEQYF. The CDR3 DNA is TGTGCCAGCAGTGGGGGCCTACTAGCTACTTCGATCTACGAGCAGTACTTC.

This clonotype occurred a few times. This chain uses TRBV27 with TRBJ2-3, with TRBD2 as a possible D gene (5 bases). The CDR3 covers 16 residues. Deletions cut 7 bases from V and 1 base from J, with 18 bases between. The germline CDR1 and CDR2 sequences are MNHEY and SMNVEV (reference sequence). Here the CDR3 DNA reads TGTGCCAGCACCCACCTCCGGCCGCGGGGCACAGATACGCAGTATTTT. Translation: CASTHLRPRGTDTQYF.

The chain links TRBV7-2 to TRBJ2-1; D may be TRBD2 (5 bases). The CDR3 totals 14 residues. With 5 bases removed from V and 9 bases from J, the gap between germline ends came to 17 bases. Germline lookup yields CDR1 SGHTA and CDR2 FQGNSA. The CDR3 nucleotides read TGTGCCAGCAGCGCCGGACTGGAATTCGGTGAGCAGTTCTTC. Its protein is CASSAGLEFGEQFF.

This clonotype was detected many times. The CDR3 DNA sequence: TGTGCCAGCGGGCCCCAAAAGGCCAGATCCTCCTACGAGCAGTACTTC. Its protein product is CASGPQKARSSYEQYF. The chain couples TRBV11-1 to TRBJ2-7; D gene uncertain. This CDR3 spans 16 amino acids. Trimming shortened V by 8 bases and J by 0 bases, and 20 bases separated the two germline ends. CDR1 SGHAT and CDR2 FQDESV come from the germline V gene (reference sequence).

The V gene is TRBV6-2 or TRBV6-3, the J gene TRBJ2-1; the D gene is possibly TRBD2 (5 bases). The closer fit of TRBJ2-7 to the DNA end suggests the J call may be wrong. Germline CDR1 and CDR2: MNHEY and SVGEGT. This CDR3 spans 11 amino acids. CDR3 amino acids: CASTRGNEQYF. CDR3 nucleotides: TGTGCCAGCACCCGGGGTAATGAGCAGTACTTC.

This clonotype occurred many times. The rearrangement joins TRBV18 to TRBJ2-1; D unresolved. V was pared by 3 bases and J by 10 bases, with 13 bases between. This CDR3 spans 13 amino acids. Germline CDR1 is KGHSH and CDR2 is LQKENI. The chain's CDR3 is CASSPPMEQEQFF. The CDR3 nucleotides read TGTGCCAGCTCACCCCCAATGGAGCAGGAGCAGTTCTTC.